A single sample is the source of the 7 T cell receptor beta chains below, sequenced in a study of cytomegalovirus exposure and HLA in healthy donors. The PCR used 60 Vbeta and 13 Jbeta primers. Sequencing was performed with immunoSEQ multiplex PCR; in TCRdb, only in-frame clones are kept and a portion is missing. The sample has 95,000 to 150,000 clones, around 78% seen once. The sample comprised PBMCs. The receptors shown here come from a young man in good health and CMV-seropositive.

As for this clone: This sample also contains other DNA sequences that code for the same CDR3. The rearrangement joins TRBV6-5 to TRBJ2-1; the D gene is possibly TRBD2 (7 bases). The CDR3 totals 15 residues. Germline V gene lookup returns CDR1 MNHEY and CDR2 SVGAGI. V dropped 0 bases and J dropped 7 bases, with 13 bases sitting between them. CDR3 sequence reads: CASSYSGGAGNEQFF. The CDR3 nucleotides read TGTGCCAGCAGTTACTCGGGGGGGGCGGGTAATGAGCAGTTCTTC.

This clone occurred a few times. This chain uses TRBV6-8 with TRBJ1-3; TRBD1 agrees at 7 bases. The CDR3 runs to 16 residues. V lost 7 bases, J lost 0 bases, and 9 bases stayed unmatched. Germline V lookup: CDR1 MNHGY, CDR2 SAAAGT. The CDR3: CASTHRDSSSGNTIYF. DNA for the CDR3: TGTGCCAGCACCCACCGGGACAGCAGCTCTGGAAACACCATATATTTT.

The chain is built from TRBV2 and TRBJ2-5; D ambiguous. The CDR3 has 15 amino acids. The germline V and J ends were trimmed by 6 bases and 5 bases, with 19 bases remaining between them. CDR1 SNHLY and CDR2 FYNNEI come from the germline V gene. The CDR3 protein is CASRLTLYARETQYF. The CDR3 nucleotides read TGTGCCAGCAGACTGACTCTTTACGCGCGGGAGACCCAGTACTTC. Full variable domain (rest looked up from reference TRBV2 and TRBJ2-5): EPEVTQTPSHQVTQMGQEVILRCVPISNHLYFYWYRQILGQKVEFLVSFYNNEISEKSEIFDDQFSVERPDGSNFTLKIRSTKLEDSAMYFCASRLTLYARETQYFGPGTRLLVL.

The chain combines TRBV2 with TRBJ1-5; 8 bases fit TRBD1. After removal of 1 base from V and 3 bases from J, the junction contained 5 bases not matched to a gene. Germline V CDR1 and CDR2: SNHLY, FYNNEI. This CDR3 is built from 16 residues. The CDR3, as DNA: TGTGCCAGCAGTGAAGGACAGGGGTTTTCCAATCAGCCCCAGCATTTT. Its protein product is CASSEGQGFSNQPQHF.

This rearrangement joins TRBV10-3 to TRBJ1-1; TRBD1 matches at 8 bases. The CDR3 extends over 15 amino acids. Looked up from germline, CDR1 is ENHRY and CDR2 is SYGVKD. After removal of 3 bases from V and 3 bases from J, the junction contained 6 bases not matched to a gene. This CDR3 is CAISELPQGDTEAFF. DNA for the CDR3: TGTGCCATCAGTGAACTCCCACAGGGGGACACTGAAGCTTTCTTT.

J is TRBJ1-1 and V is TRBV5-1; D call uncertain. The CDR3 has 12 residues. From germline, CDR1 is SGHRS and CDR2 YFSETQ. The ends were cut back, 4 bases at V and 11 bases at J, with 15 bases in the middle. The CDR3 reads CASSDGSIRAFF. The CDR3, as DNA: TGCGCCAGCAGCGACGGGTCGATTCGGGCTTTCTTT.

This chain joins TRBV4-2 and TRBJ2-5; 9 bases are a match to TRBD2. Germline CDR1 reads LGHNA; CDR2 reads YNFKEQ. CDR3 size: 16 residues. The trim removed 0 bases at V and 2 bases at J, leaving 4 bases unmatched. CDR3: CASSQERGGEQETQYF. Here the CDR3 DNA reads TGTGCCAGCAGCCAAGAACGCGGGGGGGAACAAGAGACCCAGTACTTC.